Shown below are 22 T cell receptor beta chains from a single sample sequenced in a study of T cells after yellow fever vaccination. Each CDR3 protein is one row after TCRdb ran MiXCR on the 5' RACE reads. The sample has some 340,000 distinct CDR3 sequences, approximately 11% seen once; the top ten hold approximately 3.3%. The source material was CD4+ T cells sorted from PBMCs, sampled 45 days after the yellow fever booster vaccination. Receptor source: a man younger than 35 who received the YFV17D yellow fever vaccine.

The chain is built from TRBV18 and TRBJ1-5, with unresolved D. V lost 2 bases, J lost 3 bases, and 5 bases lay in between. The CDR3 covers 13 residues. From germline, CDR1 is KGHSH and CDR2 LQKENI. CDR3 loop: CASSPGYNQPQHF. CDR3 bases: TGTGCCAGCTCACCAGGTTACAATCAGCCCCAGCATTTT.

In its sample, this clonotype was seen a few times. The chain has TRBV20-1 and TRBJ2-6; 7 bases map to TRBD1. CDR3 length: 14 residues. Germline values: CDR1 DFQATT, CDR2 SNEGSKA (reference sequence). J gave up 2 bases and V 4 bases, and 2 bases lay outside the gene matches. The DNA of the CDR3 is TGCAGTGCTACCCAGGGGGCTGGGGCCAACGTCCTGACTTTC. Its protein product is CSATQGAGANVLTF.

This clonotype came up a few times. V usage is TRBV5-1 and J usage is TRBJ1-2; unclear D gene. CDR1 is SGHRS and CDR2 is YFSETQ in the germline V gene. This CDR3 region has 14 residues. Trimming took 5 bases from V and 8 from J, leaving 19 bases between them. The CDR3 DNA reads TGCGCCAGCAGTTCGGATTGGGGTATGGGCGGCTACACCTTC. This codes for CASSSDWGMGGYTF.

This clonotype showed up many times. V is TRBV6-5 and J is TRBJ1-6, with D unresolved. The ends were cut back, 2 bases at V and 7 bases at J, with 9 bases in the middle. The CDR3 covers 14 residues. CDR1 and CDR2 from the germline V gene are MNHEY and SVGAGI. The CDR3 DNA sequence: TGTGCCAGCAGTTACGGAGGGCACAATTCACCCCTCCACTTT. Amino acid sequence: CASSYGGHNSPLHF.

This clonotype was seen a handful of times. This chain connects TRBV6-6 to TRBJ2-1; possible D gene TRBD2, 6 bases. Germline V gives CDR1 MNHNY, CDR2 SVGAGI (reference sequence). V lost 5 bases to trimming and J lost 8 bases, with 7 bases between them. This CDR3 comprises 11 residues. The CDR3 protein is CASSPGDEQFF. Written as DNA, the CDR3 is TGTGCCAGCAGTCCGGGGGATGAGCAGTTCTTC.

A few counts support this clonotype. The gene calls are TRBV6-5 and TRBJ2-3, with D perhaps TRBD1 or TRBD2 (5 bases each). The CDR3 is 15 amino acids. Trimming took 4 bases from V and 6 from J, leaving 17 bases between them. From germline, CDR1 is MNHEY and CDR2 SVGAGI. The CDR3 sequence: CASSSGAITGDTQYF. The CDR3 coding sequence is TGTGCCAGCAGTTCCGGGGCCATTACGGGGGATACGCAGTATTTT.

The rearrangement uses TRBV6-5 and TRBJ1-2, with 7 positions matching TRBD1. J gave up 8 bases and V 3 bases, and 6 bases lay outside the gene matches. This CDR3 is 13 amino acids long. Germline V gene data show CDR1 as MNHEY and CDR2 as SVGAGI. CDR3 bases: TGTGCCAGCAGTTATCGACAGGGAGAAGGCTACACCTTC. Translation gives CASSYRQGEGYTF.

The table lists this clonotype with many counts. The J gene is TRBJ2-1, the V gene TRBV7-2, with D unresolved. Per the germline V gene, CDR1 is SGHTA and CDR2 is FQGNSA. V was pared by 2 bases and J by 9 bases, with 8 bases between. This CDR3 has 12 amino acids. The CDR3 nucleotides read TGTGCCAGCAGCTTAATCCCCACTGAGCAGTTCTTC. Its protein is CASSLIPTEQFF.

The chain carries TRBV7-2 and TRBJ1-5; D is uncertain. Germline CDR1 and CDR2: SGHTA and FQGNSA. The V gene lost 1 base and the J gene lost 6 bases, with 13 bases spanning the gap. The CDR3 length is 15 residues. The CDR3 sequence is CASSLDGLIGQPQHF. In DNA, the CDR3 is TGTGCCAGCAGCTTAGACGGTTTAATAGGTCAGCCCCAGCATTTT. Complete variable domain (other parts from reference TRBV7-2 and TRBJ1-5): GAGVSQSPSNKVTEKGKDVELRCDPISGHTALYWYRQSLGQGLEFLIYFQGNSAPDKSGLPSDRFSAERTGGSVSTLTIQRTQQEDSAVYLCASSLDGLIGQPQHFGDGTRLSIL.

The V gene is TRBV5-1, the J gene TRBJ2-3; 8 bases agree with TRBD2. The CDR3 has 16 residues. CDR1 SGHRS and CDR2 YFSETQ come from the germline V gene. Germline trimming cut 0 bases from V and 4 bases from J; bases unmatched to any gene: 7. The CDR3 DNA is TGCGCCAGCAGCTTGGCCGGGGGGGGCCACTCAGATACGCAGTATTTT. This gives the protein CASSLAGGGHSDTQYF. Filled out from reference TRBV5-1 and TRBJ2-3, the complete variable domain reads KAGVTQTPRYLIKTRGQQVTLSCSPISGHRSVSWYQQTPGQGLQFLFEYFSETQRNKGNFPGRFSGRQFSNSRSEMNVSTLELGDSALYLCASSLAGGGHSDTQYFGPGTRLTVL.

V is TRBV4-1 and J is TRBJ1-1, with 7 bases fitting TRBD1. The CDR3 spans 14 residues. CDR1 and CDR2 from the germline V gene are MGHRA and YSYEKL. Trimming cost V 1 base and J 7 bases; bases outside gene matches: 6. The CDR3 nucleotides read TGCGCCAGCAGCCAAGTATTAAGGACAGGTGAAGCTTTCTTT. Residues: CASSQVLRTGEAFF.

This clonotype has just a few counts. The chain links TRBV2 to TRBJ1-2; D call uncertain. Germline-derived CDR1 and CDR2 are SNHLY and FYNNEI. V gave up 4 bases and J gave up 3 bases, with 6 bases separating them. The CDR3 runs to 12 residues. CDR3 coding DNA: TGTGCCAGCAGTGCACAGTACTATGGCTACACCTTC. Encoded protein: CASSAQYYGYTF. The full variable domain, its missing parts supplied by reference TRBV2 and TRBJ1-2, is EPEVTQTPSHQVTQMGQEVILRCVPISNHLYFYWYRQILGQKVEFLVSFYNNEISEKSEIFDDQFSVERPDGSNFTLKIRSTKLEDSAMYFCASSAQYYGYTFGSGTRLTVV.

The chain joins TRBV7-9 to TRBJ1-2; D remains unclear. This CDR3 is built from 15 residues. V was cut by 1 base and J by 2 bases, with 11 bases left in between. Germline V gene data show CDR1 as SEHNR and CDR2 as FQNEAQ (reference sequence). The DNA of the CDR3 is TGTGCCAGCAGCTTAGGAAGGGCCCGCAACTATGGCTACACCTTC. Its translation: CASSLGRARNYGYTF.

This chain connects TRBV5-8 to TRBJ1-2; no firm D call. The CDR3 runs to 13 residues. V was trimmed by 1 base and J by 2 bases, leaving 6 bases between them. The germline V gene encodes CDR1 SGHTS and CDR2 YDEGEE. As DNA, the CDR3 is TGTGCCAGCAGCTTGTCACAAAACTATGGCTACACCTTC. Translation gives CASSLSQNYGYTF.

This clonotype was seen a few times. The J gene is TRBJ1-5, the V gene TRBV12-5, with TRBD1 as a possible D gene (6 bases). Between the trimmed V and J ends, which lost 1 base and 3 bases, there was a span of 19 bases. The V gene's germline CDR1 is LGHNT and CDR2 FRNRAP. The CDR3 contains 18 residues. CDR3 loop: CASGLGLQGQNNNQPQHF. The CDR3 region has the DNA TGTGCTAGTGGTTTGGGGTTACAGGGTCAAAATAACAATCAGCCCCAGCATTTT.

The gene calls are TRBV5-1 and TRBJ1-4; 9 nucleotides match TRBD1. V lost 1 base, J lost 8 bases, and 6 bases stayed unmatched. Germline V lookup: CDR1 SGHRS, CDR2 YFSETQ. This CDR3 has 15 amino acids. In DNA form, the CDR3 reads TGCGCCAGCAGCTTGAGCGGACAGGGGAGCGAAAAACTGTTTTTT. Protein product: CASSLSGQGSEKLFF.

This clonotype occurred many times. The rearrangement joins TRBV7-2 to TRBJ2-5; D remains ambiguous. The CDR3 is made up of 13 amino acids. V was pared by 1 base and J by 5 bases, with 8 bases between. CDR1 is SGHTA, CDR2 FQGNSA, per germline. In nucleotides, the CDR3 is TGTGCCAGCAGCTTAGACGTACGGGAGACCCAGTACTTC. This gives the protein CASSLDVRETQYF.

The chain combines TRBV6-5 with TRBJ2-5; 8 nucleotides line up with TRBD1. The CDR3 is 14 amino acids. Trimming removed 6 bases from V and 13 bases from J; junction bases left unmatched: 16. Germline loops: CDR1 MNHEY, CDR2 SVGAGI. The CDR3 DNA is TGTGCCAGCAGGACCCCCGGGACAGGACCCCGCACGTACTTC. Translation: CASRTPGTGPRTYF.

This clonotype appeared a few times. V and J are TRBV7-9 and TRBJ2-3; 7 bases are shared with TRBD2. The CDR3 runs 15 residues. The germline V gene encodes CDR1 SEHNR and CDR2 FQNEAQ (reference sequence). Germline trimming cut 5 bases from V and 2 bases from J; bases unmatched to any gene: 7. CDR3 protein: CASSTGLVFTDTQYF. CDR3 nucleotides: TGTGCCAGCAGCACCGGACTAGTTTTCACAGATACGCAGTATTTT.

This clonotype appeared a few times. The chain carries TRBV4-2 and TRBJ2-7; TRBD2 matches 11 bases. Losses at the gene ends were 4 bases for V and 1 base for J; bases not matched to a gene: 6. CDR3 size: 16 residues. The V gene's germline CDR1 is LGHNA and CDR2 YNFKEQ. The DNA of the CDR3 is TGTGCCAGCAGCCCTACTAGCGGGGGTACATCCTACGAGCAGTACTTC. Its translation is CASSPTSGGTSYEQYF.

Note on this clonotype: At one of its ends the junction is not consistent with the germline gene, which may arise from a read error. CDR3 residues: CASSLVASPRGNSPPHF. The DNA for the CDR3 is TGTGCCAGCAGCTTAGTGGCGAGTCCTAGGGGGAATTCACCCCCCCACTTT. The chain has TRBV7-8 and TRBJ1-6; a possible D gene is TRBD1 (6 bases). The length of the CDR3 is 17 residues. CDR1 is SGHVS, CDR2 FQNEAQ, per germline.

The chain uses TRBV2 and TRBJ1-1, with D tentatively TRBD1 (6 bases). Germline V gives CDR1 SNHLY, CDR2 FYNNEI. The CDR3 covers 12 residues. V lost 3 bases to trimming and J lost 8 bases, with 10 bases between them. The CDR3 bases are TGTGCCAGCAGTGACCCAGGGGTGGAAGCTTTCTTT. Protein: CASSDPGVEAFF.